The clone carrying this T cell receptor beta chain was counted a single time. Its antigen is as yet unknown. Sequence at one end of the junction differs from germline and may be a read error. The data were taken from a study of tumor and adjacent non-tumor tissue in lung cancer. Looking at the study overall: Histology: eleven to twelve adenocarcinoma, 2 squamous cell carcinoma, 1 small cell lung cancer. Samples averaged roughly 4.2 million productive TCRbeta reads each.

CDR1 SGHAT and CDR2 FQNNGV come from the germline V gene. This CDR3 is 11 amino acids long. The template was RNA from unsorted bulk tissue. This non-tumor lung sample came from over 3 cm beyond the tumor edge. Regarding the study as a whole: In normal lung, the top 100 clones were significantly more dominant than in tumor. Tumor tissue had significantly higher TCR diversity than normal lung.

The library came from three nested PCR rounds adapted from ARM-PCR protocols. A single record per CDR3 protein comes from TCRdb applying MiXCR to the multiplex PCR reads. The table lists tens of thousands of distinct CDR3 sequences, about two thirds of them singletons, with approximately 30% in the top ten. The source of this sequence is a woman aged 65 to 85 with non-small cell lung cancer. The chain carries TRBV11-2 and TRBJ2-7, with a weak D call TRBD2 (5 bases). The specimen sequenced was distant non-tumor lung tissue. CDR3 sequence: CASNPEGLQYF. Written as DNA, the CDR3 is TGTGCCAGTAACCCTGAGGGATTGCAGTATTTC.